A selection of T cell receptor beta chains follows, all from one sample in a study of cytomegalovirus exposure and HLA in healthy donors. Repertoires were generated with immunoSEQ multiplex PCR, while TCRdb's copy carries only in-frame clones and drops some. The repertoire holds tens of thousands of clones, with under 80% as singletons. Sequencing input: PBMCs. These receptors all stem from a man in his sixties in good health and CMV-seronegative. Each CDR3 is given with its conserved first and last residue. A D gene is named only where the DNA matches it firmly. The size entry is marked missing in some rows and otherwise reads once, few, many or a size class.

v_gene	d_gene	abundance	j_gene	CDR3nt	CDR3aa
TRBV6-4	TRBD2	-	TRBJ2-5	TGTGCCAGCAGTGAGTCAAGCGGGGTTTGGGAGACCCAGTACTTC	CASSESSGVWETQYF
TRBV5-6	TRBD1	-	TRBJ1-1	TGTGCCAGCAGCTCCACAGGGGGAGGGAGTAAGACTGAAGCTTTCTTT	CASSSTGGGSKTEAFF
TRBV10-3	-	-	TRBJ1-5	TGTGCCATCAGTGAAAAAGGGGTTCAGCCCCAGCATTTT	CAISEKGVQPQHF
TRBV11-2	TRBD2	-	TRBJ2-3	TGTGCCAGCAGATCCAGCGGGGTTAGCACAGATACGCAGTATTTT	CASRSSGVSTDTQYF
TRBV18	-	-	TRBJ1-2	TGTGCCAGCTCTACAGGGCACGGCTACACCTTC	CASSTGHGYTF
TRBV25-1	-	-	TRBJ1-1	TGTGCCAGCAGTGAATATGGACGGGGGGGGACTGAAGCTTTCTTT	CASSEYGRGGTEAFF
TRBV30	-	few	TRBJ2-4	TGTGCCTGGAGTGTGAGTAGGACAGCTCTAGCCAAAAACATTCAGTACTTC	CAWSVSRTALAKNIQYF
TRBV7-2	-	few	TRBJ2-3	TGTGCCAGCAGCCCCTGGACTTCCAGCACAGATACGCAGTATTTT	CASSPWTSSTDTQYF
TRBV18	-	-	TRBJ2-3	TGTGCCAGCTCACGAGCAACTCCTAGCACAGATACGCAGTATTTT	CASSRATPSTDTQYF
TRBV15	-	-	TRBJ2-1	TGTGCCACCAGCAGACAATTCAATGAGCAGTTCTTC	CATSRQFNEQFF
TRBV19	-	-	TRBJ1-1	TGTGCCAGTAGTTCGCCGGGCGGGCCAGTGGTTGAAGCTTTCTTT	CASSSPGGPVVEAFF
TRBV5-6	-	-	TRBJ1-5	TGTGCCAGCAGCTTGGTGTCAGGGCGCAATCAGCCCCAGCATTTT	CASSLVSGRNQPQHF
TRBV9	-	-	TRBJ1-1	TGTGCCAGCAGCCCTGCCCTCAGACTAAGGATGAACACTGAAGCTTTCTTT	CASSPALRLRMNTEAFF
TRBV6-1	TRBD2	medium-sized	TRBJ2-7	TGTGCCAGCAGTGAAGCCCTAGCGGGGGCGGATGAGCAGTACTTC	CASSEALAGADEQYF
TRBV30	TRBD2	-	TRBJ2-2	TGTGCCTGGAGCCTCGGACTAGATGGCGGGGAGCTGTTTTTT	CAWSLGLDGGELFF
TRBV5-5	-	few	TRBJ2-7	TGTGCCAGCAGCTTGGGCAGGGGCCCCTACGAGCAGTACTTC	CASSLGRGPYEQYF
TRBV30	TRBD1	-	TRBJ1-2	TGTGCCTGGAGTGTCTCAGGGGGTTTTGAAAACTATGGCTACACCTTC	CAWSVSGGFENYGYTF
TRBV19	TRBD2	-	TRBJ2-7	TGTGCCAGTAAGGGCCAGCGGGGGGCCTCCTACGAGCAGTACTTC	CASKGQRGASYEQYF
TRBV7-3	-	-	TRBJ1-1	TGTGCCAGCAGCTTGTTATCGAACACTGAAGCTTTCTTT	CASSLLSNTEAFF
TRBV29-1	TRBD1	-	TRBJ1-1	TGCAGCGTCCTCCTTTGGGACAGGGGAGCTCAGAACACTGAAGCTTTCTTT	CSVLLWDRGAQNTEAFF
TRBV2	-	-	TRBJ1-2	TGTGCCAGCGGCCGGGACTCAGGCTATGGCTACACCTTC	CASGRDSGYGYTF
TRBV4-2	-	-	TRBJ2-1	TGTGCCAGCTCCGGGGCTGCGGGGACCTATTCCTACAATGAGCAGTTCTTC	CASSGAAGTYSYNEQFF
TRBV4-1	TRBD1	-	TRBJ1-2	TGCGCCAGCAGCACTCCGGGACAGGAATATGGCTACACCTTC	CASSTPGQEYGYTF
TRBV5-1	TRBD1	-	TRBJ1-3	TGCGCCAGCAGCTTCGGGACAGGGGAAGGAAACACCATATATTTT	CASSFGTGEGNTIYF
TRBV6-1	TRBD2	-	TRBJ2-2	TGTGCCAGCAGTGATTATCAGGGAGGGACCGGGGAGCTGTTTTTT	CASSDYQGGTGELFF
TRBV18	TRBD1	-	TRBJ2-7	TGTGCCAGCTCACAGAGACAGGGCCTCACCTACGAGCAGTACTTC	CASSQRQGLTYEQYF
TRBV29-1	-	-	TRBJ1-2	TGCAGCGTTGCACAGGTGGGCGGCTACACCTTC	CSVAQVGGYTF
TRBV5-6	-	-	TRBJ2-5	TGTGCCAGCAGCTTGGGGGCAGGGGTTATGGGGCTAGAGACCCAGTACTTC	CASSLGAGVMGLETQYF
TRBV30	-	-	TRBJ1-6	TGTGCCTGGAGTGTGGGGCCCAGGGATTCACCCCTCCACTTT	CAWSVGPRDSPLHF
TRBV19	-	-	TRBJ2-7	TGTGCCAGTAGTATACAGACAGATCACTACGAGCAGTACTTC	CASSIQTDHYEQYF
TRBV7-2	-	-	TRBJ2-1	TGTGCCAGCAGCTTAGGAGCTAGGGGCCCCTACAATGAGCAGTTCTTC	CASSLGARGPYNEQFF
TRBV6-1	TRBD1	-	TRBJ1-4	TGTGCCAGCAGCAGGGACAGTAATGAAAAACTGTTTTTT	CASSRDSNEKLFF
TRBV5-1	TRBD2	few	TRBJ2-7	TGCGCCAGCAGCCACGGACTAGCGGGGGCCTACGAGCAGTACTTC	CASSHGLAGAYEQYF
TRBV5-1	-	few	TRBJ1-1	TGCGCCAGCAGCTTCATCCAGGGGCCCGGCACTGAAGCTTTCTTT	CASSFIQGPGTEAFF
TRBV18	TRBD1	-	TRBJ1-5	TGTGCCAGCTCACTTAACAGGGGTAGCAATCAGCCCCAGCATTTT	CASSLNRGSNQPQHF
TRBV6-1	TRBD1	-	TRBJ1-5	TGTGCCAGCAGCTTTCCGGGACAGGGAAATCAGCCCCAGCATTTT	CASSFPGQGNQPQHF
TRBV4-1	TRBD1	-	TRBJ1-1	TGCGCCAGCAGCCAAGGAGGTGGACAGGGTGAAGCTTTCTTT	CASSQGGGQGEAFF
TRBV9	-	few	TRBJ2-1	TGTGCCAGCAGCGTAGGTAATAGCATCTACAATGAGCAGTTCTTC	CASSVGNSIYNEQFF
TRBV7-3	TRBD2	-	TRBJ2-1	TGTGCCAGCAGCTTAAGTCATAGCGGGGGGAAGACCAATGAGCAGTTCTTC	CASSLSHSGGKTNEQFF
TRBV6-5	-	-	TRBJ1-2	TGTGCCAGCAGTTACGACACTCTTAACTATGGCTACACCTTC	CASSYDTLNYGYTF
TRBV4-2	TRBD2	few	TRBJ2-7	TGTGCCAGCAGTCTAGCGGGGGGGCGGGACGAGCAGTACTTC	CASSLAGGRDEQYF
TRBV12-5	-	-	TRBJ1-1	TGTGCTAGTGGTTTGGGGCAGGGGAGGAACACTGAAGCTTTCTTT	CASGLGQGRNTEAFF
TRBV11-2	-	-	TRBJ2-7	TGTGCCAGCAGCCCAGGGGGGTTTGGCTACGAGCAGTACTTC	CASSPGGFGYEQYF
TRBV10-3	TRBD2	-	TRBJ2-3	TGTGCCATCAGTACCACTAGCGGGGGGGCCAAAGATACGCAGTATTTT	CAISTTSGGAKDTQYF
TRBV7-9	-	-	TRBJ1-1	TGTTCCAGCAGCTTAGGAGGGGGGAACACTGAAGCTTTCTTT	CSSSLGGGNTEAFF
TRBV27	-	-	TRBJ1-6	TGTGCCAGCAGTTTTCAGGGTCCTTCACCCCTCCACTTT	CASSFQGPSPLHF
TRBV7-9	-	few	TRBJ1-2	TGTGCCAGCAGTACAGGGAACTATGGCTACACCTTC	CASSTGNYGYTF
TRBV2	TRBD2	-	TRBJ2-2	TGTGCCAGCAGGGTAGCGGGGGGTACCGGGGAGCTGTTTTTT	CASRVAGGTGELFF
TRBV9	TRBD1	once	TRBJ2-3	TGTGCCAGCAGCGTGGACAGGGGGCCAGATACGCAGTATTTT	CASSVDRGPDTQYF
TRBV6-5	-	-	TRBJ1-2	TGTGCCAGCAGTCTACCGGAGGGGGGGTCTGGCTACACCTTC	CASSLPEGGSGYTF
TRBV7-2	TRBD2	-	TRBJ2-3	TGTGCCAGCAGCAGACGGGGGGTTGATACGCAGTATTTT	CASSRRGVDTQYF
TRBV10-3	TRBD1	-	TRBJ1-4	TGTGCCATCAGTGACCGGGACAGGGGCTTAACTAATGAAAAACTGTTTTTT	CAISDRDRGLTNEKLFF
TRBV11-2	TRBD1	once	TRBJ1-2	TGTGCCAGCAGCTCGTGGGACAGCCAGGGTGGTGATAAAGGCTACACCTTC	CASSSWDSQGGDKGYTF
TRBV23-1	TRBD2	-	TRBJ2-7	TGCGCCAGCAGGCCGGGGAGGGACTACGAGCAGTACTTC	CASRPGRDYEQYF
TRBV4-1	-	-	TRBJ1-2	TGCGCCAGCAGCCAAGGCCTTCTAGCTAACTATGGCTACACCTTC	CASSQGLLANYGYTF
TRBV9	TRBD2	-	TRBJ2-5	TGTGCCAGCAGCGTAGGGGCGGGGGGAGGAGAGACCCAGTACTTC	CASSVGAGGGETQYF
TRBV7-8	-	-	TRBJ2-7	TGTGCCAGCAGCTTATACGGCGGATCCTACGAGCAGTACTTC	CASSLYGGSYEQYF
TRBV30	TRBD2	-	TRBJ2-3	TGTGCCTGGTACGAGCGGGGGGGCCGAGATACGCAGTATTTT	CAWYERGGRDTQYF
TRBV7-9	TRBD2	-	TRBJ2-5	TGTGCCAGCAGGCAGAGCGGGGTAGATTGGGAGACCCAGTACTTC	CASRQSGVDWETQYF